This note documents a single TCR beta chain sequence. No antigen is known for it. This sample stems from a study of cytomegalovirus exposure and HLA in healthy donors. The study drew the donors from its approximately 130-subject validation cohort, separate from the 666-subject first cohort. Study-wide results and limits: Diagnosis of cytomegalovirus status made by the classifier reportedly showed high specificity and sensitivity. There were some public TCRs occurring in many donors, but most TCR sequences were rare.

CDR3 size: 18 residues. V lost 1 base, J lost 6 bases, and 15 bases stayed unmatched. The V gene's germline CDR1 is SGHTA and CDR2 FQGNSA. Data came from immunoSEQ multiplex PCR; TCRdb stores just in-frame clones and leaves some out. The repertoire has under 50,000 clones, nearly 95% of them found once; the top ten carry approximately 7.8%. What was sequenced was PBMCs. The origin of this receptor is a woman under 30 in good health and CMV-seropositive. The gene calls are TRBV7-2 and TRBJ2-7; 10 nucleotides agree with TRBD1. The CDR3, as DNA: TGTGCCAGCAGCTTAGGTTTTGGTTTCGGGACAGGGGCCCTCGAGCAGTACTTC. Translating gives CASSLGFGFGTGALEQYF.